This note documents a single T cell receptor (beta chain) sequence. The V gene's germline CDR1 is SGHTA and CDR2 FQGNSA. This CDR3 has 14 residues. V was clipped by 3 bases and J by 4 bases, with 13 bases between them. Libraries were prepared by immunoSEQ multiplex PCR; TCRdb keeps only in-frame clonotypes and omits some of them. Of hundreds of thousands of clones listed, 87% are singletons. The sample comes from a study of cytomegalovirus exposure and HLA in healthy donors. The material sequenced was PBMCs. The receptor was isolated from a man aged 18 to 29 in good health and CMV-seronegative. The gene calls are TRBV7-2 and TRBJ2-7; D might be TRBD2 (5 bases). Written as DNA, the CDR3 is TGTGCCAGCAGCTTGTCAGGAGGAGAATACGAGCAGTACTTC. This encodes CASSLSGGEYEQYF.